This TCR beta chain emerged from a study of T cells of healthy individuals. This clonotype was detected only a few times. Germline-derived CDR1 and CDR2 are SGHTA and FQGNSA. The CDR3 has 18 amino acids. The trim removed 6 bases at V and 4 bases at J, leaving 18 bases unmatched. MiXCR, run by TCRdb on the 5' RACE reads, gives a single entry per CDR3 protein. The sample lists about 63,000 distinct CDR3 sequences, about a sixth occurring once. This receptor was identified in a human donor in good health. This chain connects TRBV7-2 to TRBJ2-1; TRBD2 matches 7 bases. DNA of the CDR3: TGTGCCAGCAGTTCAACCGGGCCCTTACACGGGGGGTACAATGAGCAGTTCTTC. It specifies CASSSTGPLHGGYNEQFF.